This T cell receptor (beta chain) emerged from a study of cytomegalovirus exposure and HLA in healthy donors. This PCR relied on a set of 60 Vbeta primers and 13 Jbeta primers. Libraries were prepared by immunoSEQ multiplex PCR; TCRdb keeps only in-frame clonotypes and omits some of them. The sample comprises 45,000 to 65,000 clones, about 70% of which are singletons, and around a fifth rests with the top ten. Although they were nominally healthy when sampled, donors likely had unrecorded immune exposures. V was cut by 4 bases and J by 5 bases, with 24 bases left in between. The CDR3 totals 17 residues. Germline-derived CDR1 and CDR2 are SGDLS and YYNGEE. About this clone: Its antigen is as yet unknown.

Overall study results and limits: Cytomegalovirus status was reportedly diagnosed by the classifier with high specificity and sensitivity.

The sequencing sample was made of PBMCs. The chain has TRBV9 and TRBJ1-1; tentatively, D is TRBD1 (6 bases). This TCR derives from a woman between 45 and 60 years old in good health and CMV-seropositive. This chain's CDR3 is CASSPRGAGELRTEAFF. In nucleotides, the CDR3 is TGTGCCAGCAGCCCGCGGGGGGCAGGGGAGTTGAGGACTGAAGCTTTCTTT.